This TCR beta chain was sequenced for a study of cytomegalovirus exposure and HLA in healthy donors. As for the study in general: Earlier work reported roughly 120 million unique TCR beta sequences from about 190 million T cells.

The PCR used 60 Vbeta and 13 Jbeta primers. Clones were read by immunoSEQ multiplex PCR, and TCRdb kept only the in-frame ones, dropping some. The sample includes around 120,000 clones, around 70% seen only once; the top ten take 4% to 5%. This CDR3 spans 18 amino acids. After removal of 6 bases from V and 3 bases from J, the junction contained 16 bases not matched to a gene. Germline values: CDR1 KGHSH, CDR2 LQKENI. V gene TRBV18 combines with J gene TRBJ2-1, with 8 bases that match TRBD2. Sequencing input: PBMCs. This TCR derives from a woman between 40 and 55 years old in good health and CMV-seronegative. CDR3: CASSPTQLAGYSYNEQFF. The CDR3 DNA is TGTGCCAGCTCCCCAACTCAGTTAGCGGGGTATAGCTACAATGAGCAGTTCTTC.